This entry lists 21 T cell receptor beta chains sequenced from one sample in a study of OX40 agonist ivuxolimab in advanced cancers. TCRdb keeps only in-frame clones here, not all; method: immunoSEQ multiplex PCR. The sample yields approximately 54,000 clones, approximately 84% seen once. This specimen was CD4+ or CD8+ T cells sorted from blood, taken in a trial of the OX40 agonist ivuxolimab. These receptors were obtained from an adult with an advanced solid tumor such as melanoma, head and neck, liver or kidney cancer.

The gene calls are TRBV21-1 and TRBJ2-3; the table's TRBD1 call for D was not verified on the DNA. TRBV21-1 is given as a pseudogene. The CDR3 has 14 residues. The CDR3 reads CASSRGPLTDTQYF. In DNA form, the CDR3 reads TGTGCCAGCAGCAGGGGGCCTCTCACAGATACGCAGTATTTT.

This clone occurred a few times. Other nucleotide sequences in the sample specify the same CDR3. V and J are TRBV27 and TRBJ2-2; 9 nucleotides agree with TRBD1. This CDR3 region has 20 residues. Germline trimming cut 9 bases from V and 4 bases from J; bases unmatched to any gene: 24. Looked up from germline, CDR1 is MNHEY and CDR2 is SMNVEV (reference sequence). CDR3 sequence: CASSVQIYRGRAGLTGELFF. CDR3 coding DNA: TGTGCCAGTAGCGTTCAAATATACAGGGGGCGAGCGGGTCTCACCGGGGAGCTGTTTTTT.

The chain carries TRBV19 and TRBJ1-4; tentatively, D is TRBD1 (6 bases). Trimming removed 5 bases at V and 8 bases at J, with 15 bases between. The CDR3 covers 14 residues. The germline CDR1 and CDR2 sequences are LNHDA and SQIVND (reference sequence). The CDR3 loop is CASSSQGGGEKLFF. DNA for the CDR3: TGTGCCAGTAGTTCACAGGGTGGGGGCGAAAAACTGTTTTTT.

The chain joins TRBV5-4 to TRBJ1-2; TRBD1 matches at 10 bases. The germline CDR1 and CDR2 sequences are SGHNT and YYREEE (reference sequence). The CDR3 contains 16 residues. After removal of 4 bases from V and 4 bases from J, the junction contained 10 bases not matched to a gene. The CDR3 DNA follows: TGTGCCAGCAGCCGCGGGACAGGGGCCGCCGGCTATGGCTACACCTTC. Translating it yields CASSRGTGAAGYGYTF.

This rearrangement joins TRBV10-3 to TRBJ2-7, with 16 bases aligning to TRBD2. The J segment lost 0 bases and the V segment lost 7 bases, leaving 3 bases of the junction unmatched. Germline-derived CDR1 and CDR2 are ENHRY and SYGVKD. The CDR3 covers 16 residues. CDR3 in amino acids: CAIMGTSGGASYEQYF. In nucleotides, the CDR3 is TGTGCCATCATGGGGACTAGCGGGGGGGCCTCCTACGAGCAGTACTTC.

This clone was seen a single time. CDR3 bases: TGTGCCAGCAGCCCCTTAGGGGGAGATACGCAGTATTTT. It is translated as CASSPLGGDTQYF. The V gene is TRBV14, the J gene TRBJ2-3; perhaps TRBD1 as D (6 bases). The CDR3 loop spans 13 amino acids. V lost 4 bases, J lost 5 bases, and 10 bases lay in between. Germline CDR1 SGHDN, CDR2 FVKESK.

CDR3 nucleotide sequence: TGTGCCAGTAGTGCCGGGCGAACTGAAGCTTTCTTT. Protein product: CASSAGRTEAFF. J is TRBJ1-1 and V is TRBV19; D is unresolved. The CDR3 covers 12 residues. Germline lookup yields CDR1 LNHDA and CDR2 SQIVND (reference sequence). V was shortened by 5 bases and J by 5 bases, with 9 bases between the two germline ends.

The CDR3 sequence: CASSIRLASQETQYF. The CDR3 DNA follows: TGTGCCAGTAGTATCAGGCTAGCGAGCCAAGAGACCCAGTACTTC. The chain joins TRBV19 to TRBJ2-5; D is perhaps TRBD2 (6 bases). Germline CDR1 is LNHDA and CDR2 is SQIVND (reference sequence). The CDR3 is made up of 15 amino acids. V was trimmed by 3 bases and J by 1 base, leaving 12 bases between them.

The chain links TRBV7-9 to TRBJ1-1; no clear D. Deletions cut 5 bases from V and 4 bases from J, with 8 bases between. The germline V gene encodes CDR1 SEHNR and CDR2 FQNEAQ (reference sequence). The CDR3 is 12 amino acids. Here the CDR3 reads CASSPVVTEAFF. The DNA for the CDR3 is TGTGCCAGCAGCCCCGTGGTCACTGAAGCTTTCTTT.

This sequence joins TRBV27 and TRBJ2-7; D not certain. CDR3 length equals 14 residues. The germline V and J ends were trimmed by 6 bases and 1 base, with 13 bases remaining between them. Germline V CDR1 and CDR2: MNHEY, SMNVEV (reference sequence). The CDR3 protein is CASSRLGGSYEQYF. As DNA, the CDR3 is TGTGCCAGCAGCCGACTGGGCGGATCCTACGAGCAGTACTTC.

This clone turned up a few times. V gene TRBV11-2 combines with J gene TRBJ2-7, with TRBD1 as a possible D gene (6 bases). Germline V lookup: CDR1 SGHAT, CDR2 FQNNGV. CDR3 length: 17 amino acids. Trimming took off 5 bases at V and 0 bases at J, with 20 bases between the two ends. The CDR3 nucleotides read TGTGCCAGCAGCCCTAGGACCGCGTGGGACATCTCCTACGAGCAGTACTTC. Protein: CASSPRTAWDISYEQYF.

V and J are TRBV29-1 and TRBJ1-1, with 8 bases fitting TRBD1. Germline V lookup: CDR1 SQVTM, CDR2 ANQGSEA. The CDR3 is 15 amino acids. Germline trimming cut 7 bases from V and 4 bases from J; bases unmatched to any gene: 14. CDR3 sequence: CSAGQGLRTSTEAFF. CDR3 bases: TGCAGCGCTGGACAGGGCCTCCGCACGAGCACTGAAGCTTTCTTT.

CDR3 in DNA: TGCGCCAGCAGCTCGGATGGTCCCTATAATTCACCCCTCCACTTT. As protein: CASSSDGPYNSPLHF. The rearrangement uses TRBV5-1 and TRBJ1-6; D is undetermined. The CDR3 is 15 amino acids. From germline, CDR1 is SGHRS and CDR2 YFSETQ. Trimming left V 3 bases short and J 2 bases short, with 9 bases between.

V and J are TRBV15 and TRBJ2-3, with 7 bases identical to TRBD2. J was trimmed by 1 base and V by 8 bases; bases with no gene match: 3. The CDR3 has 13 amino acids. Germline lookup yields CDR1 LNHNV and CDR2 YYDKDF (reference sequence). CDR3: CATLGGGTDTQYF. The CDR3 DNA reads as TGTGCCACCTTGGGGGGGGGCACAGATACGCAGTATTTT.

The chain's CDR3 is CASSLGRAGELFF. CDR3 DNA sequence: TGTGCCAGTAGTCTGGGAAGGGCCGGGGAGCTGTTTTTT. The chain uses TRBV19 and TRBJ2-2; D gene uncertain. The ends were cut back, 5 bases at V and 6 bases at J, with 10 bases in the middle. This CDR3 has 13 residues. Germline V lookup: CDR1 LNHDA, CDR2 SQIVND (reference sequence). Variable domain in full (rest from reference TRBV19 and TRBJ2-2): DGGITQSPKYLFRKEGQNVTLSCEQNLNHDAMYWYRQDPGQGLRLIYYSQIVNDFQKGDIAEGYSVSREKKESFPLTVTSAQKNPTAFYLCASSLGRAGELFFGEGSRLTVL.

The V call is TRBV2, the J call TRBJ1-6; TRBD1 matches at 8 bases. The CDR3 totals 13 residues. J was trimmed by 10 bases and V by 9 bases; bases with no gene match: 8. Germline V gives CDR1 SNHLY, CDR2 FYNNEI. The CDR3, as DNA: TGTGCCAGAAATGGACAGGGTGACTCACCCCTCCACTTT. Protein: CARNGQGDSPLHF. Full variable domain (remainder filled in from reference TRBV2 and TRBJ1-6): EPEVTQTPSHQVTQMGQEVILRCVPISNHLYFYWYRQILGQKVEFLVSFYNNEISEKSEIFDDQFSVERPDGSNFTLKIRSTKLEDSAMYFCARNGQGDSPLHFGNGTRLTVT.

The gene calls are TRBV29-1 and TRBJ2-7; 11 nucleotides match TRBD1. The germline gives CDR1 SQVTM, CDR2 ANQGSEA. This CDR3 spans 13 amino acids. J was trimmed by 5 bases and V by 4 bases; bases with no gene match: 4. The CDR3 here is CSVARDRGNEQYF. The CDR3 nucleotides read TGCAGCGTTGCCCGGGACAGGGGGAACGAGCAGTACTTC.

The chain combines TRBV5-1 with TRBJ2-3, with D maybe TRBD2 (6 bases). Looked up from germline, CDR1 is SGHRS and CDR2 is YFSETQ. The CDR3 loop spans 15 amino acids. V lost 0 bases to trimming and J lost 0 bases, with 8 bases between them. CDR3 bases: TGCGCCAGCAGCTTGGCCGGGAGAAGCACAGATACGCAGTATTTT. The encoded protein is CASSLAGRSTDTQYF. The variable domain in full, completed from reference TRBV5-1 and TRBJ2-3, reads KAGVTQTPRYLIKTRGQQVTLSCSPISGHRSVSWYQQTPGQGLQFLFEYFSETQRNKGNFPGRFSGRQFSNSRSEMNVSTLELGDSALYLCASSLAGRSTDTQYFGPGTRLTVL.

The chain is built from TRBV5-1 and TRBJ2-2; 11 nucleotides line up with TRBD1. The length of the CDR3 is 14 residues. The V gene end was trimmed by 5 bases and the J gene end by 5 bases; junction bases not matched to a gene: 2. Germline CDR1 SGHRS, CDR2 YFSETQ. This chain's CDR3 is CASRGQGATGELFF. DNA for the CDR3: TGCGCCAGCAGAGGACAGGGGGCAACCGGGGAGCTGTTTTTT.

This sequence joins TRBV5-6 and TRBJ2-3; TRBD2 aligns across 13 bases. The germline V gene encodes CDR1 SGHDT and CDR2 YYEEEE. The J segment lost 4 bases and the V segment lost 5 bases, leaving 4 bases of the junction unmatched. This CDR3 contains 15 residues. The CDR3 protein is CASRLAGGPSDTQYF. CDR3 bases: TGTGCCAGCAGACTAGCGGGGGGGCCCTCAGATACGCAGTATTTT.

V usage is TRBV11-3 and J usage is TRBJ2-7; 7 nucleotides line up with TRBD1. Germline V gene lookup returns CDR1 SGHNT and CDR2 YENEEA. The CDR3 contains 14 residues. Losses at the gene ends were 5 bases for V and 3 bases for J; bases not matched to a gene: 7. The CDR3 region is CASSPSRQGYEQYF. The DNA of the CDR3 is TGTGCCAGCAGCCCGTCGCGACAGGGCTACGAGCAGTACTTC.